These 22 T cell receptor beta chains were sequenced from one sample in a study of T cells in Graves' hyperthyroidism and ophthalmopathy. It was RNA transcripts that yielded the amplified TCR beta CDR3 regions. Initially, a first-round RT-PCR of the TCR CDR3 employed the HTBI primer set. TCRdb itself ran the multiplex PCR reads through MiXCR, one entry per CDR3 protein. The sample has around 300,000 distinct CDR3 sequences; roughly 22% are singletons. Sequenced input: blood. The receptor source for this set is a man aged 25 to 40 with Graves' ophthalmopathy.

CDR3: CAASRDKNTGELFF. CDR3 bases: TGTGCCGCTTCACGGGACAAGAACACCGGGGAGCTGTTTTTT. The chain combines TRBV24-1 with TRBJ2-2; a weak D match, TRBD1 (6 bases). This CDR3 has 14 residues. In germline, CDR1 is KGHDR, CDR2 SFDVKD. Trimming removed 12 bases at V and 1 base at J, with 14 bases between.

The chain is built from TRBV6-5 and TRBJ2-5; 7 bases are a match to TRBD1. The CDR3 is 15 amino acids. The germline V gene has CDR1 MNHEY and CDR2 SVGAGI. V lost 8 bases and J lost 2; bases outside the gene matches: 11. The CDR3 sequence is CASGSQGVRQETQYF. CDR3 nucleotide sequence: TGTGCCAGCGGTTCCCAGGGGGTACGGCAAGAGACCCAGTACTTC.

This clonotype has more than one count but fewer than ten. The CDR3 is CATSDVRGRTGELFF. CDR3 DNA sequence: TGTGCCACCAGCGATGTCAGGGGGAGGACCGGGGAGCTGTTTTTT. The gene calls are TRBV24-1 and TRBJ2-2; tentatively, D is TRBD1 (7 bases). The germline V and J ends were trimmed by 7 bases and 5 bases, with 16 bases remaining between them. Germline assignment: CDR1 KGHDR and CDR2 SFDVKD. CDR3 size: 15 residues.

Concerning this clonotype itself: This may stem from a read error, because a much larger clone lies one nucleotide away. This chain uses TRBV11-1 with TRBJ2-2; maybe TRBD2 (5 bases). This CDR3 is built from 14 residues. Germline CDR1 is SGHAT and CDR2 is FQDESV (reference sequence). The CDR3 sequence: CASSGRANTGELLF. The CDR3 region has the DNA TGTGCCAGCAGTGGACGCGCGAACACCGGGGAGCTGCTTTTT.

J is TRBJ2-3 and V is TRBV27; tentatively, D is TRBD1 (6 bases). Trimming removed 5 bases at V and 3 bases at J, with 15 bases between. This CDR3 is 15 amino acids long. CDR1 is MNHEY, CDR2 SMNVEV, per germline (reference sequence). Here the CDR3 DNA reads TGTGCCAGCAGTCAGTTGTTCAGGGGAACAGATACGCAGTATTTT. Amino acids: CASSQLFRGTDTQYF.

The genes are TRBV25-1 and TRBJ2-2; the match to TRBD2 covers 8 bases. The CDR3 has 16 amino acids. Unmatched junction bases numbered 7, after V lost 6 bases and J lost 1 base. The germline V gene encodes CDR1 MGHDK and CDR2 SYGVNS. The CDR3 reads CASSLLAGLNTGELFF. The CDR3 nucleotides read TGTGCCAGCAGCCTTCTAGCGGGTTTGAACACCGGGGAGCTGTTTTTT.

V usage is TRBV6-1 and J usage is TRBJ2-3; TRBD1 might be the D (6 bases). Trimming removed 4 bases from V and 2 bases from J, with 10 bases in between. The germline V gene has CDR1 MNHNS and CDR2 SASEGT. This CDR3 is built from 14 residues. The DNA for the CDR3 is TGTGCCAGCAGTGTGGGGACAAACACAGATACGCAGTATTTT. Translation: CASSVGTNTDTQYF.

This clonotype was seen more than once but under ten times. The V and J genes are TRBV7-6 and TRBJ2-5; D is undetermined. Germline V gives CDR1 SGHVS, CDR2 FNYEAQ. The CDR3 runs to 11 residues. Trimming cost V 5 bases and J 4 bases, with 5 bases left between them. CDR3 loop: CASSHTETQYF. CDR3 bases: TGTGCCAGCAGCCACACAGAGACCCAGTACTTC.

The V call is TRBV28, the J call TRBJ1-5; the match to TRBD1 covers 10 bases. The CDR3 totals 15 residues. Germline V gene sequence: CDR1 MDHEN, CDR2 SYDVKM. Trimming removed 6 bases from V and 4 bases from J; junction bases left unmatched: 6. The CDR3 spells CASRDGQGGNQPQHF. In nucleotides, the CDR3 is TGTGCCAGCAGAGACGGACAGGGGGGAAATCAGCCCCAGCATTTT.

This clonotype was picked up many times. V usage is TRBV20-1 and J usage is TRBJ2-7; 8 bases map to TRBD1. CDR3 length equals 13 residues. The V segment lost 1 base and the J segment 4 bases; nucleotides outside the gene matches: 3. The germline CDR1 and CDR2 sequences are DFQATT and SNEGSKA (reference sequence). CDR3 sequence: CSARGDRRYEQYF. The CDR3 region has the DNA TGCAGTGCTAGAGGGGACAGGAGGTACGAGCAGTACTTC.

The V and J genes are TRBV30 and TRBJ2-1; TRBD2 agrees at 11 bases. CDR3 size: 15 residues. V gave up 1 base and J gave up 7 bases; unmatched junction bases: 6. In germline, CDR1 is GTSNPN, CDR2 SVGIG (reference sequence). CDR3 amino acids: CAWSAVAGGMNEQFF. As DNA, the CDR3 is TGTGCCTGGAGTGCGGTAGCGGGAGGGATGAATGAGCAGTTCTTC.

V usage is TRBV11-3 and J usage is TRBJ2-5; D ambiguous. This CDR3 has 13 amino acids. Trimming left V 1 base short and J 6 bases short, with 9 bases between. Germline assignment: CDR1 SGHNT and CDR2 YENEEA. The CDR3 loop is CASSLGGSKTQYF. CDR3 in DNA: TGTGCCAGCAGCTTAGGTGGATCTAAGACCCAGTACTTC.

A few counts support this clonotype. The chain employs TRBV28 and TRBJ1-2, with TRBD1 as a possible D gene (6 bases). Trimming took off 6 bases at V and 7 bases at J, with 15 bases between the two ends. The CDR3 is made up of 13 amino acids. Germline CDR1 and CDR2: MDHEN and SYDVKM. In DNA, the CDR3 is TGTGCCAGCAGGGTACAGGGTAGAGGTGGCTACACCTTC. This gives the protein CASRVQGRGGYTF.

This clonotype was seen many times. V gene TRBV11-2 combines with J gene TRBJ1-2; 8 nucleotides line up with TRBD1. The germline gives CDR1 SGHAT, CDR2 FQNNGV. The trim removed 0 bases at V and 8 bases at J, leaving 5 bases unmatched. This CDR3 contains 14 residues. The CDR3 DNA reads TGTGCCAGCAGCTTAGACAGGGGGCCGGGCGGCTACACCTTC. Its protein product is CASSLDRGPGGYTF.

The rearrangement links TRBV10-2 to TRBJ2-3, with TRBD2 identical over 11 bases. There are 16 residues in the CDR3. The germline gives CDR1 WSHSY, CDR2 SAAADI. J lost 5 bases, V lost 6 bases, and 10 bases had no gene match. As DNA, the CDR3 is TGCGCCAGCAGGCGGGGGGCTAGCGGGAGGCTAGATACGCAGTATTTT. It is translated as CASRRGASGRLDTQYF.

The rearrangement joins TRBV29-1 to TRBJ2-6; the D gene could be TRBD1 or TRBD2 (7 bases each). The CDR3 spans 16 residues. V lost 6 bases and J 0 bases, leaving 15 bases between the germline ends. CDR1 is SQVTM and CDR2 is ANQGSEA in the germline V gene. CDR3 sequence reads: CSVGGTDDSGANVLTF. The CDR3 DNA sequence: TGCAGCGTCGGGGGGACAGATGACTCTGGGGCCAACGTCCTGACTTTC.

This sequence joins TRBV6-1 and TRBJ2-3, with 12 bases matching TRBD2. The CDR3 totals 13 residues. CDR1 and CDR2 (germline): MNHNS, SASEGT. V shed 8 bases and J 7 bases; nucleotides not matched to a gene: 4. CDR3 coding DNA: TGTGCCAGCCGGACTAGCGGGGTAAATACGCAGTATTTT. Its protein product is CASRTSGVNTQYF.

This chain uses TRBV7-3 with TRBJ2-2, with D hard to call. Germline CDR1 is SGHTA and CDR2 is FQGTGA. The V end was cut by 0 bases, the J end by 6 bases, with 11 bases between. The CDR3 runs to 15 residues. This CDR3 is CASSLTAKTPGELFF. Here the CDR3 DNA reads TGTGCCAGCAGCTTAACTGCTAAGACACCCGGGGAGCTGTTTTTT.

This clonotype was picked up many times. The chain recombines TRBV3-1 with TRBJ1-2, with TRBD1 identical over 7 bases. This CDR3 spans 15 amino acids. In germline, CDR1 is LGHDT, CDR2 YNNKEL (reference sequence). J was trimmed by 4 bases and V by 1 base; bases with no gene match: 6. The CDR3 here is CASSQVPGGSYGYTF. The CDR3 region has the DNA TGTGCCAGCAGCCAAGTACCAGGGGGAAGCTATGGCTACACCTTC.

The V gene is TRBV28, the J gene TRBJ2-2; D is unclear. CDR3 size: 13 residues. Trimming removed 7 bases from V and 3 bases from J, with 9 bases in between. Per germline, CDR1 MDHEN and CDR2 SYDVKM. The CDR3 loop is CASMGSYTGELFF. CDR3 DNA sequence: TGTGCCAGCATGGGCAGTTACACCGGGGAGCTGTTTTTT.

This chain links TRBV19 with TRBJ2-7; tentatively, D is TRBD1 (6 bases). Trimming cost V 5 bases and J 2 bases, with 19 bases left between them. Germline CDR1 LNHDA, CDR2 SQIVND (reference sequence). The length of the CDR3 is 16 residues. The CDR3 loop is CASSFTGTSTAYEQYF. Here the CDR3 DNA reads TGTGCCAGTAGTTTCACCGGGACAAGCACAGCCTACGAGCAGTACTTC.

This chain uses TRBV4-2 with TRBJ2-7; D is possibly TRBD2 (5 bases). The CDR3 loop spans 18 amino acids. Looked up from germline, CDR1 is LGHNA and CDR2 is YNFKEQ. The V and J ends lost 3 bases and 2 bases respectively, with 23 bases between them. The CDR3 DNA follows: TGTGCCAGCAGCCACCAACTAGAGACTACTGGGGATGCCTACGAGCAGTACTTC. It codes for CASSHQLETTGDAYEQYF.